This is a list of T cell receptor beta chains from one sample in a study of Graves' ophthalmopathy and Graves' hyperthyroidism. TCRdb reprocessed the multiplex PCR reads via MiXCR and lists one record per CDR3 protein. The sample has roughly 36,000 distinct CDR3 sequences, approximately 46% seen once. Input material: peripheral blood. The receptors were gathered from an adult woman with stable Graves' hyperthyroidism. Both conserved end residues are part of each CDR3. Each record gives: V gene, CDR3 length, J gene, CDR3 protein.

TRBV6-6	12	TRBJ2-7	CASRDSWGEQYF
TRBV19	16	TRBJ1-4	CASSPGQVGGNEKLFF
TRBV7-7	13	TRBJ2-5	CASSLFELEAQYF
TRBV7-9	14	TRBJ1-4	CASSLEALEEKLFF
TRBV7-2	12	TRBJ1-1	CASRGGNTEAFF
TRBV5-6	15	TRBJ1-2	CASSLGRTAYYGYTF
TRBV7-9	15	TRBJ2-5	CASSTGTGGGETQYF
TRBV2	15	TRBJ1-2	CASSQGTGGAAGYTF
TRBV9	13	TRBJ1-1	CASSPRTTGVAFF
TRBV5-1	13	TRBJ2-7	CASSLGRNPEQYF
TRBV20-1	13	TRBJ2-3	CSGASGSTDTQYF
TRBV28	19	TRBJ1-1	CASSSYFVRDRGRNTEAFF
TRBV10-2	14	TRBJ1-6	CASSDGGAGSPLHF
TRBV4-1	16	TRBJ1-3	CASSQDLANSGNTIYF
TRBV20-1	13	TRBJ1-2	CSVLRDRDYGYTF
TRBV7-9	16	TRBJ2-5	CASSFGLAGGPGTQYF
TRBV9	13	TRBJ2-3	CASRGTGGDTQYF
TRBV28	14	TRBJ2-7	CASSLLGHSYEQYF
TRBV14	15	TRBJ1-2	CASSQQTGFAYGYTF
TRBV20-1	13	TRBJ2-5	CSAREPGLAGQYF
TRBV7-2	13	TRBJ2-7	CASRRGATYEQYF
TRBV29-1	14	TRBJ2-5	CSILGRSPQETQCF
TRBV20-1	13	TRBJ1-5	CSARERASQPQHF
TRBV7-2	17	TRBJ2-5	CASSLEALAGGGETQYF
TRBV29-1	14	TRBJ2-5	CSVGFTGNGETQYF
TRBV19	16	TRBJ2-2	CASSIWIGRGTGELFF
TRBV18	14	TRBJ2-7	CASSPPAGAYEQYF
TRBV4-1	17	TRBJ2-7	CASSQKYRQGGTAEQYF
TRBV12-3/TRBV12-4	14	TRBJ1-5	CASSGTGINQPQHF
TRBV7-9	12	TRBJ2-7	CASSKRDHEQYF
TRBV10-2	14	TRBJ2-7	CASRRDRGYHEQYF
TRBV4-1	16	TRBJ1-1	CASSQDWGIGDTEAFF
TRBV6-5	13	TRBJ2-3	CASSYRGVDTQYF
TRBV13	12	TRBJ1-1	CASSLKGAEAFF
TRBV9	16	TRBJ2-5	CASSNTPGTVQETQYF
TRBV7-6	16	TRBJ1-2	CASSHPVQRATYGYTF
TRBV30	12	TRBJ1-1	CAWSYRNTEAFF
TRBV7-9	15	TRBJ1-1	CASSPREGARTEAFF
TRBV10-3	15	TRBJ1-4	CAISDPGTVNEKLFF
TRBV20-1	13	TRBJ2-5	CSARDFKEETQYF
TRBV29-1	14	TRBJ2-2	CSVDVRENTGGLFF